This T cell receptor (beta chain) comes out of a study of blood T cell repertoires in COVID-19. Overall study: Samples representing acute and convalescent COVID-19 were sourced from the United States, Italy and Spain.

Original data processing: It was from reference gene primer amplification that nucleated cell counts were estimated. Repertoires were generated with immunoSEQ multiplex PCR, while TCRdb's copy carries only in-frame clones and drops some. D and trimming come from the DNA, and the V and J calls and clone size come from that table. This table holds some 150,000 clones, around nine tenths found once. V lost 3 bases to trimming and J lost 3 bases, with 11 bases between them. CDR1 and CDR2 from the germline V gene are LGHDT and YNNKEL (reference sequence). The CDR3 spans 14 residues. The J gene is TRBJ2-5, the V gene TRBV3-1 (or the pseudogene TRBV3-2), with D possibly being TRBD1 (6 bases). Sequenced sample: peripheral blood. This TCR was sampled from a man aged 60 to 69 with active or convalescent COVID-19. The CDR3 protein is CASSHLAGEETQYF. DNA of the CDR3: TGTGCCAGCAGCCATCTTGCAGGGGAAGAGACCCAGTACTTC.